The 30 T cell receptor beta chains below all came from one sample that was sequenced in a study of blood T cell repertoires in COVID-19. Profiled with immunoSEQ multiplex PCR; TCRdb holds only in-frame clones, not every one. The table records about 33,000 clones, roughly 84% of them present only once. The sample was peripheral blood. Source of these receptors: a human donor in a cohort sampled during active COVID-19.

The gene calls are TRBV18 and TRBJ2-4; 10 bases are shared with TRBD1. The CDR3 is made up of 18 amino acids. V gave up 4 bases and J gave up 1 base; unmatched junction bases: 10. Germline V lookup: CDR1 KGHSH, CDR2 LQKENI. This chain's CDR3 is CASSLNLPGQGAKNIQYF. CDR3 DNA: TGTGCCAGCTCACTAAACCTCCCGGGACAGGGGGCCAAAAACATTCAGTACTTC.

V is TRBV28 and J is TRBJ1-2; D remains unclear. The germline CDR1 and CDR2 sequences are MDHEN and SYDVKM. V was shortened by 5 bases and J by 5 bases, with 6 bases between the two germline ends. This CDR3 region has 11 residues. The CDR3 nucleotides are TGTGCCAGCAGTCCGGGGTATGGCTACACCTTC. It is translated as CASSPGYGYTF.

Concerning this clone: This CDR3 is also generated by other DNA sequences in the sample. This chain links TRBV27 with TRBJ2-3, with D unresolved. The V end lost 3 bases, the J end lost 0 bases, and 10 bases lay between the germline ends. Looked up from germline, CDR1 is MNHEY and CDR2 is SMNVEV (reference sequence). The CDR3 has 15 residues. The CDR3 sequence: CASSLTSPSTDTQYF. Written as DNA, the CDR3 is TGTGCCAGCAGTTTGACATCCCCAAGCACAGATACGCAGTATTTT.

The V and J genes are TRBV6-8 and TRBJ1-1, with 11 bases identical to TRBD1. With V trimmed by 6 bases and J by 4 bases, 10 bases remained unmatched. In germline, CDR1 is MNHGY, CDR2 SAAAGT. The CDR3 length is 16 residues. CDR3 in DNA: TGTGCCAGCAGGGGGACAGGGGGAGAGGGGGTCACTGAAGCTTTCTTT. It is translated as CASRGTGGEGVTEAFF.

The chain employs TRBV5-1 and TRBJ1-5; 9 nucleotides agree with TRBD1. The J segment lost 0 bases and the V segment lost 3 bases, leaving 1 base of the junction unmatched. The germline V gene has CDR1 SGHRS and CDR2 YFSETQ. This CDR3 contains 15 residues. Written as DNA, the CDR3 is TGCGCCAGCAGCTGGACAGGGGATAGCAATCAGCCCCAGCATTTT. Amino acid sequence: CASSWTGDSNQPQHF.

In its sample, this clone was seen a few times. The CDR3 sequence: CAWSVGGDEQYF. The DNA of the CDR3 is TGTGCCTGGAGTGTAGGGGGCGACGAGCAGTACTTC. The genes are TRBV30 and TRBJ2-7; TRBD1 matches 7 bases. Germline V gives CDR1 GTSNPN, CDR2 SVGIG (reference sequence). The junction had 1 base not matched to a gene; V was cut back by 0 bases and J by 5 bases. This CDR3 has 12 residues. Variable domain in full (rest from reference TRBV30 and TRBJ2-7): SQTIHQWPATLVQPVGSPLSLECTVEGTSNPNLYWYRQAAGRGLQLLFYSVGIGQISSEVPQNLSASRPQDRQFILSSKKLLLSDSGFYLCAWSVGGDEQYFGPGTRLTVT.

The chain combines TRBV27 with TRBJ2-3, with 7 bases aligning to TRBD2. The V gene end was trimmed by 5 bases and the J gene end by 4 bases; junction bases not matched to a gene: 9. The CDR3 length is 15 residues. Germline V gives CDR1 MNHEY, CDR2 SMNVEV (reference sequence). The CDR3 loop is CASSPRGEPADTQYF. The CDR3, as DNA: TGTGCCAGCAGTCCCCGGGGGGAACCCGCAGATACGCAGTATTTT.

V usage is TRBV23-1 and J usage is TRBJ1-3, with D unresolved. TRBV23-1 falls under the ORF class, with uncertain function. CDR3 length: 17 residues. Trimming took 4 bases from V and 3 from J, leaving 19 bases between them. The CDR3 reads CASSPPPLRGGGNTIYF. The CDR3 nucleotides read TGCGCCAGCAGTCCCCCTCCCCTCCGGGGAGGTGGAAACACCATATATTTT.

CDR3: CASSFSPQVRPLDGYTF. In nucleotides, the CDR3 is TGTGCCAGCAGCTTTTCGCCCCAGGTCAGGCCCCTTGATGGCTACACCTTC. This chain connects TRBV11-2 to TRBJ1-2; D remains unclear. V was trimmed by 3 bases and J by 6 bases, leaving 23 bases between them. In germline, CDR1 is SGHAT, CDR2 FQNNGV. This CDR3 region has 17 residues.

The chain links TRBV6-5 to TRBJ2-5; TRBD1 might be the D (5 bases). V was pared by 0 bases and J by 2 bases, with 7 bases between. In germline, CDR1 is MNHEY, CDR2 SVGAGI. The CDR3 runs to 14 residues. CDR3 sequence (DNA): TGTGCCAGCAGTTACTCGGACATTCAAGAGACCCAGTACTTC. It translates to CASSYSDIQETQYF.

The chain uses TRBV14 and TRBJ2-5, with unresolved D. Trimming took off 3 bases at V and 5 bases at J, with 7 bases between the two ends. CDR3 length: 12 residues. In germline, CDR1 is SGHDN, CDR2 FVKESK. The chain's CDR3 is CASSQRRETQYF. The CDR3 bases are TGTGCCAGCAGCCAGAGGCGGGAGACCCAGTACTTC. The full variable domain, completed using reference TRBV14 and TRBJ2-5, is EAGVTQFPSHSVIEKGQTVTLRCDPISGHDNLYWYRRVMGKEIKFLLHFVKESKQDESGMPNNRFLAERTGGTYSTLKVQPAELEDSGVYFCASSQRRETQYFGPGTRLLVL.

The V gene is TRBV30, the J gene TRBJ1-5; 7 bases agree with TRBD1. The V segment lost 3 bases and the J segment 3 bases; nucleotides outside the gene matches: 11. Germline V gene sequence: CDR1 GTSNPN, CDR2 SVGIG (reference sequence). This CDR3 is built from 16 residues. CDR3 nucleotides: TGTGCCTGGAGCTTGGGGGGACAGCTGTCCAATCAGCCCCAGCATTTT. Amino acids: CAWSLGGQLSNQPQHF.

V is TRBV7-9 and J is TRBJ1-1; D gene ambiguous. CDR1 is SEHNR and CDR2 is FQNEAQ in the germline V gene (reference sequence). V dropped 2 bases and J dropped 7 bases, with 11 bases sitting between them. This CDR3 spans 13 amino acids. The chain's CDR3 is CASSLRGFDEAFF. For the CDR3, the DNA is TGTGCCAGCAGCTTAAGAGGGTTTGATGAAGCTTTCTTT.

This rearrangement joins TRBV27 to TRBJ2-7; TRBD1 matches at 7 bases. The CDR3 sequence is 15 residues long. Germline assignment: CDR1 MNHEY and CDR2 SMNVEV (reference sequence). After removal of 4 bases from V and 4 bases from J, the junction contained 10 bases not matched to a gene. In DNA, the CDR3 is TGTGCCAGCAGTTCTCACCGGGACAGCTTTTACGAGCAGTACTTC. Its protein product is CASSSHRDSFYEQYF.

The J gene is TRBJ1-1, the V gene TRBV6-4; the match to TRBD1 covers 7 bases. The CDR3 extends over 14 amino acids. V was clipped by 6 bases and J by 1 base; unmatched bases: 5. CDR1 MRHNA and CDR2 SNTAGT come from the germline V gene. CDR3 region: CASSADRANTEAFF. The CDR3 region has the DNA TGTGCCAGCAGCGCCGACAGGGCGAACACTGAAGCTTTCTTT.

This chain uses TRBV2 with TRBJ1-2; D gene ambiguous. V dropped 5 bases and J dropped 3 bases, with 7 bases sitting between them. CDR3 size: 12 residues. CDR1 and CDR2 (germline): SNHLY, FYNNEI. The CDR3 nucleotides read TGTGCCAGCAGTCAACTCTACTATGGCTACACCTTC. It translates to CASSQLYYGYTF.

CDR3 loop: CASSDPMGGGYTF. The CDR3 nucleotides read TGTGCCAGCAGCGACCCGATGGGGGGAGGCTACACCTTC. The chain links TRBV7-3 to TRBJ1-2; perhaps TRBD1 as D (5 bases). The CDR3 has 13 amino acids. CDR1 and CDR2 (germline): SGHTA, FQGTGA. Trimming stripped 5 bases from V and 8 bases from J, with 15 bases between.

The chain is built from TRBV9 and TRBJ1-2, with a weak D call TRBD1 (6 bases). In germline, CDR1 is SGDLS, CDR2 YYNGEE. The ends were cut back, 0 bases at V and 4 bases at J, with 22 bases in the middle. The CDR3 runs to 18 residues. CDR3 amino acids: CASSVVDRGSFGPYGYTF. CDR3 bases: TGTGCCAGCAGCGTAGTGGACAGAGGAAGTTTTGGACCCTATGGCTACACCTTC.

The V and J genes are TRBV27 and TRBJ2-3; 7 bases are a match to TRBD1. This CDR3 contains 15 residues. The ends lost 5 bases at V and 2 bases at J; junction bases unmatched: 7. Germline CDR1 reads MNHEY; CDR2 reads SMNVEV (reference sequence). The CDR3 bases are TGTGCCAGCAGTCTCCGGGACAGTCTCACAGATACGCAGTATTTT. This codes for CASSLRDSLTDTQYF.

For the CDR3, the DNA is TGTGCCAGCAGTTCGGGACAGGCCCCTGGAGAGACCCAGTACTTC. It translates to CASSSGQAPGETQYF. The gene calls are TRBV27 and TRBJ2-5, with 8 bases identical to TRBD1. Germline V gene lookup returns CDR1 MNHEY and CDR2 SMNVEV (reference sequence). The V and J ends lost 4 bases and 4 bases, in that order; junction bases with no gene match: 8. This CDR3 comprises 15 residues.

This clone occurred once. The chain uses TRBV6-2 or TRBV6-3 and TRBJ1-2, with D unclear. Trimming removed 5 bases from V and 8 bases from J, with 12 bases in between. Per germline, CDR1 MNHEY and CDR2 SVGEGT. This CDR3 has 12 amino acids. The chain's CDR3 is CASSPRGRGYTF. The CDR3 DNA reads as TGTGCCAGCAGTCCCCGGGGTCGGGGCTACACCTTC.

This clone was picked up a small number of times. V and J are TRBV7-8 and TRBJ1-2; 7 bases map to TRBD1. V shed 3 bases, J shed 0 bases, and the junction held 19 bases outside the gene matches. CDR3 size: 20 residues. The V gene's germline CDR1 is SGHVS and CDR2 FQNEAQ. The CDR3 coding sequence is TGTGCCAGCAGCTTCCCCGGTAGAGGGGGCGACTCAGCCCCTAACTATGGCTACACCTTC. This translates into CASSFPGRGGDSAPNYGYTF.

The J gene is TRBJ2-7, the V gene TRBV2; the D gene is possibly TRBD2 (5 bases). The CDR3 extends over 14 amino acids. Trimming pared 8 bases from V and 4 bases from J, leaving 18 bases between. CDR1 is SNHLY, CDR2 FYNNEI, per germline. CDR3 nucleotide sequence: TGTGCCAGCTGGTCGGATGGGAGTCCGTACGAGCAGTACTTC. Encoded protein: CASWSDGSPYEQYF.

The CDR3 protein is CASSESGTAQETQYF. The CDR3 bases are TGTGCCAGCAGTGAAAGTGGGACAGCACAAGAGACCCAGTACTTC. The chain combines TRBV2 with TRBJ2-5; TRBD1 matches at 7 bases. The germline CDR1 and CDR2 sequences are SNHLY and FYNNEI. CDR3 length: 15 amino acids. V lost 2 bases, J lost 2 bases, and 5 bases stayed unmatched.

The CDR3 sequence is CASNQGVVGNTIYF. DNA of the CDR3: TGTGCCAGCAATCAGGGCGTTGTCGGAAACACCATATATTTT. The V gene is TRBV28, the J gene TRBJ1-3; TRBD1 might be the D (5 bases). This CDR3 contains 14 residues. Germline V lookup: CDR1 MDHEN, CDR2 SYDVKM. V was pared by 7 bases and J by 4 bases, with 14 bases between.

The chain carries TRBV20-1 and TRBJ1-3; 7 bases agree with TRBD1. Germline CDR1 is DFQATT and CDR2 is SNEGSKA (reference sequence). J gave up 0 bases and V 3 bases, and 2 bases lay outside the gene matches. The CDR3 sequence is 14 residues long. The CDR3 region has the DNA TGCAGTGCTAGTAACAGGGGCTCTGGAAACACCATATATTTT. The encoded protein is CSASNRGSGNTIYF.

This clone was detected a few times. The chain has TRBV5-6 and TRBJ2-7, with 7 bases identical to TRBD2. The germline V gene has CDR1 SGHDT and CDR2 YYEEEE. This CDR3 is built from 18 residues. The V and J ends lost 4 bases and 0 bases, in that order; junction bases with no gene match: 16. CDR3 amino acids: CASSALTGTRGSSYEQYF. Here the CDR3 DNA reads TGTGCCAGCAGCGCCTTGACGGGTACGCGGGGGAGCTCCTACGAGCAGTACTTC.

The J gene is TRBJ2-1, the V gene TRBV27; 13 bases agree with TRBD2. The CDR3 has 17 residues. The V and J ends lost 2 bases and 6 bases, in that order; junction bases with no gene match: 7. CDR1 MNHEY and CDR2 SMNVEV come from the germline V gene (reference sequence). DNA of the CDR3: TGTGCCAGCAGTTTACGAGAGGGACTAGCGGGGATCAATGAGCAGTTCTTC. It specifies CASSLREGLAGINEQFF.

The V call is TRBV5-1, the J call TRBJ1-6; D is uncertain. The V gene lost 0 bases and the J gene lost 9 bases, with 10 bases spanning the gap. The CDR3 length is 14 residues. CDR1 is SGHRS and CDR2 is YFSETQ in the germline V gene. The DNA of the CDR3 is TGCGCCAGCAGCTTGGACGGGTCCCCTTCACCCCTCCACTTT. It yields the protein CASSLDGSPSPLHF.

This sequence joins TRBV11-2 and TRBJ1-4, with TRBD1 as a possible D gene (6 bases). Germline-derived CDR1 and CDR2 are SGHAT and FQNNGV. The CDR3 has 15 amino acids. Trimming pared 5 bases from V and 5 bases from J, leaving 15 bases between. The CDR3 DNA sequence: TGTGCCAGCAGCCAGTTACAGGGAGGGAATGAAAAACTGTTTTTT. This translates into CASSQLQGGNEKLFF.